The clone carrying this TCR beta chain was counted many times. Its matching antigen is unknown. The team produced cDNA through 5'RACE using 10-nucleotide random UMIs. Using its own MiXCR run on the 5' RACE reads, TCRdb lists one record per CDR3 protein. The sample contains about 41,000 distinct CDR3 sequences, 14% of which appear only once. These data come from a study of neurological immune-mediated disorders. Study results and caveats: The most TCR clonal expansion was seen in HTLV-1-associated myelopathy, and the least was seen in multiple sclerosis, which fell below healthy controls.

Libraries from sorted cells used approximately 940,000 T cells (CD4+ or CD8+). Germline V CDR1 and CDR2: SQVTM, ANQGSEA. CDR3 length: 12 residues. The V and J ends lost 7 bases and 4 bases, in that order; junction bases with no gene match: 6. This chain joins TRBV29-1 and TRBJ2-7; 8 nucleotides align to TRBD1. The TCR originated in a woman in her sixties or seventies with HTLV-1-associated myelopathy (HAM/TSP). Sequenced material: CD4+ T cells from blood. DNA of the CDR3: TGCAGCGGGAGCGGACAGGGTTACGAGCAGTACTTC. Translation gives CSGSGQGYEQYF.